This section outlines one T cell receptor beta chain sequence together with its context. The CDR3 loop spans 13 amino acids. Trimming removed 1 base at V and 6 bases at J, with 10 bases between. Germline V gene lookup returns CDR1 SGHVS and CDR2 FNYEAQ. This record belongs to a study of CD8 T cells in Susac syndrome. As for the study in general: Among the sequenced Susac syndrome patients, 5 or 6 had active disease while 8 or 9 were in remission.

After extraction with the RNeasy kit, 0.5 to 1 ug of the RNA was reverse transcribed using random hexamers. TCRdb processed the immunoSEQ multiplex PCR reads anew with MiXCR; each CDR3 protein has one entry. This sample has some 96,000 distinct CDR3 sequences, with 95% found just once. Definite or probable Susac syndrome was diagnosed using recently defined diagnostic criteria. The origin of this receptor is a human donor with Susac syndrome. The specimen was CD8+ T cells from PBMCs. The chain recombines TRBV7-6 with TRBJ2-7; no clear D. CDR3 sequence: CASSLEQLSEQYF. CDR3 nucleotides: TGTGCCAGCAGCTTAGAACAGTTGAGCGAGCAGTACTTC.